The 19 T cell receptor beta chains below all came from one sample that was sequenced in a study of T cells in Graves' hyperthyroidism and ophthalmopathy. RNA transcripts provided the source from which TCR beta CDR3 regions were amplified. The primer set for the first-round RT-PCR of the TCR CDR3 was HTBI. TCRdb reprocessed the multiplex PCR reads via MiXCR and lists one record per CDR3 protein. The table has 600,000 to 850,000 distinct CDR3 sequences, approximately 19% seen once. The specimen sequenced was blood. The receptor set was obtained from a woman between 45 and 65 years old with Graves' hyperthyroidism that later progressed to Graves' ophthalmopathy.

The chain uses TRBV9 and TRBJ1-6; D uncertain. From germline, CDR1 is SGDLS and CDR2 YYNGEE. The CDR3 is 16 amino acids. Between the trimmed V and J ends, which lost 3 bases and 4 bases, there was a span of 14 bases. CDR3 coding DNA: TGTGCCAGCAGCGCGTCTGGACGGATGTATAATTCACCCCTCCACTTT. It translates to CASSASGRMYNSPLHF.

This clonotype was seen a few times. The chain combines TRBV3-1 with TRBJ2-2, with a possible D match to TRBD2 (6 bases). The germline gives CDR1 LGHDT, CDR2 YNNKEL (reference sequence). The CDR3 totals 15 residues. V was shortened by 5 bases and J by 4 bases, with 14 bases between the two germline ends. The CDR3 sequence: CASSEATGGTGELFF. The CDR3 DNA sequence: TGTGCCAGCAGCGAAGCAACCGGGGGCACCGGGGAGCTGTTTTTT. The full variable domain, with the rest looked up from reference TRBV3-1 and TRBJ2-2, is DTAVSQTPKYLVTQMGNDKSIKCEQNLGHDTMYWYKQDSKKFLKIMFSYNNKELIINETVPNRFSPKSPDKAHLNLHINSLELGDSAVYFCASSEATGGTGELFFGEGSRLTVL.

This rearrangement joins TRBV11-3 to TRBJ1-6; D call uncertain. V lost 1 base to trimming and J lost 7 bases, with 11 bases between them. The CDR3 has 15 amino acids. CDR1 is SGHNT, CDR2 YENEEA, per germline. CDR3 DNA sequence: TGTGCCAGCAGCTTAGGACCCTTTCGGAATTCACCCCTCCACTTT. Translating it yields CASSLGPFRNSPLHF.

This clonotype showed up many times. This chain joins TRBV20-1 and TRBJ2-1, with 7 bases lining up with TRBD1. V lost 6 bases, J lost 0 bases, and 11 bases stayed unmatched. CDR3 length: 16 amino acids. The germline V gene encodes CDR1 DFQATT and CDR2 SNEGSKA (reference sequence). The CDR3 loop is CSASLQGTASYNEQFF. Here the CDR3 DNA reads TGCAGTGCCTCACTCCAAGGGACAGCCTCCTACAATGAGCAGTTCTTC.

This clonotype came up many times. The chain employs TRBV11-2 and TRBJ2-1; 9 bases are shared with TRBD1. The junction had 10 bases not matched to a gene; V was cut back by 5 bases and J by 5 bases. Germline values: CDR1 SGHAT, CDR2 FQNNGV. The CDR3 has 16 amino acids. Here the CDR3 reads CASSQSPGQGDNEQFF. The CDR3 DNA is TGTGCCAGCAGCCAAAGCCCGGGACAGGGAGACAATGAGCAGTTCTTC.

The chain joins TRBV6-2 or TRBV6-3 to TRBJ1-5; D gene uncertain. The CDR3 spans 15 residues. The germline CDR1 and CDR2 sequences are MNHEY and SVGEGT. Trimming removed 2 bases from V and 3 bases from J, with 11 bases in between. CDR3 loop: CASSYPRTTNQPQHF. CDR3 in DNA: TGTGCCAGCAGTTACCCCCGTACCACCAATCAGCCCCAGCATTTT.

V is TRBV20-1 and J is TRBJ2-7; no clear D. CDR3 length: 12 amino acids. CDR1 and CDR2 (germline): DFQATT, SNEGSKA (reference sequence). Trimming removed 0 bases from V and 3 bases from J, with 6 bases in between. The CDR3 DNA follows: TGCAGTGCTAGAGATCCCCTCTACGAGCAGTACTTC. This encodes CSARDPLYEQYF.

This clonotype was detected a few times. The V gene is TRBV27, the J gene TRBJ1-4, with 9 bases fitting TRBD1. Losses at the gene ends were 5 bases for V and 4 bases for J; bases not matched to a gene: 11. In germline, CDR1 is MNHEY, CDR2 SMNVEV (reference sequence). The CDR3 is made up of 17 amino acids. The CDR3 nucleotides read TGTGCCAGCAGTCAAACCCGGGACAGGGTACTTAATGAAAAACTGTTTTTT. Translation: CASSQTRDRVLNEKLFF.

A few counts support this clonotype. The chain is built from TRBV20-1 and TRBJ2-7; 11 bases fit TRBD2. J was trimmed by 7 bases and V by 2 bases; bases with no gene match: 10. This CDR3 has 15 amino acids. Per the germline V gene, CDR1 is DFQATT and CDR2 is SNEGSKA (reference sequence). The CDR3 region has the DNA TGCAGTGCTAGACCCCATAGCGGGAGGGTGAGTGAGCAGTACTTC. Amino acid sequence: CSARPHSGRVSEQYF.

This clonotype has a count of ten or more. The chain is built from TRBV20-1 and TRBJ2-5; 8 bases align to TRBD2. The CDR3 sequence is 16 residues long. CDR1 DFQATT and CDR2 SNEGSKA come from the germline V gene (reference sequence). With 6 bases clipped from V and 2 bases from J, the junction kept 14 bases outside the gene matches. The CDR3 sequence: CSAAGGGLRLQETQYF. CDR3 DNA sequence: TGCAGTGCAGCCGGGGGGGGACTCCGCTTGCAAGAGACCCAGTACTTC.

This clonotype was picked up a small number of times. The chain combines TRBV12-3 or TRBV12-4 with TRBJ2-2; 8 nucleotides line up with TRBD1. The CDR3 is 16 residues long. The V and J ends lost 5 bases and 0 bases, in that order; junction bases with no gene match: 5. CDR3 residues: CASSTTGASNTGELFF. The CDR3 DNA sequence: TGTGCCAGCAGTACGACAGGGGCCTCGAACACCGGGGAGCTGTTTTTT.

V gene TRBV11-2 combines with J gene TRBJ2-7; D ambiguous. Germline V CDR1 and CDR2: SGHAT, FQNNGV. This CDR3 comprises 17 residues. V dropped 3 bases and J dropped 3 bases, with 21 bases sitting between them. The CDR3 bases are TGTGCCAGCAGCTTCACCCACCAGACTGTCGACCTCTACGAGCAGTACTTC. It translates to CASSFTHQTVDLYEQYF.

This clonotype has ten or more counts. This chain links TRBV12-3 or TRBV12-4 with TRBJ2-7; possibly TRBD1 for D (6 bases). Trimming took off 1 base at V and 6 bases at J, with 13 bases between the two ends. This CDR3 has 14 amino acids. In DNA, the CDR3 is TGTGCCAGCAGTTTAGTCCAGGGGTTGAGCGAGCAGTACTTC. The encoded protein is CASSLVQGLSEQYF.

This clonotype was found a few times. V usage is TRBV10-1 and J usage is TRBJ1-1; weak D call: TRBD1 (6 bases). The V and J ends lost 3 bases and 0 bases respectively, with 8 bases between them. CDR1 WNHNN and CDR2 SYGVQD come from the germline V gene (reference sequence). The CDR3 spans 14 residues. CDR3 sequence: CASSDYRVNTEAFF. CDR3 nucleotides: TGCGCCAGCAGTGATTACAGGGTGAACACTGAAGCTTTCTTT.

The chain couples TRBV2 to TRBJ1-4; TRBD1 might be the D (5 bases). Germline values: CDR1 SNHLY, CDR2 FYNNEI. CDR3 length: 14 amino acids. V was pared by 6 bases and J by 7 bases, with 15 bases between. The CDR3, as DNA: TGTGCCAGCAGCCGGGACGGCCGTTTTGAAAAACTGTTTTTT. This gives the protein CASSRDGRFEKLFF.

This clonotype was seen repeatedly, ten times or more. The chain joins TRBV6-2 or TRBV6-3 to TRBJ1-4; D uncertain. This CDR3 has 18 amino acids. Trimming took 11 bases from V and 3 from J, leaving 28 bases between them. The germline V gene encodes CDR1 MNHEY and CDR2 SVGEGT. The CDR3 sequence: CADNYRRVSVGSNEKLFF. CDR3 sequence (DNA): TGTGCCGATAATTACCGGCGGGTGAGCGTCGGATCTAATGAAAAACTGTTTTTT.

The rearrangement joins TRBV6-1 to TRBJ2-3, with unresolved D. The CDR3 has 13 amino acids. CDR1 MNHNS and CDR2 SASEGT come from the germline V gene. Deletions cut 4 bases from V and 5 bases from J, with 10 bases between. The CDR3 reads CASSGLEQDTQYF. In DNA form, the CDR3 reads TGTGCCAGCAGTGGACTGGAGCAAGATACGCAGTATTTT.

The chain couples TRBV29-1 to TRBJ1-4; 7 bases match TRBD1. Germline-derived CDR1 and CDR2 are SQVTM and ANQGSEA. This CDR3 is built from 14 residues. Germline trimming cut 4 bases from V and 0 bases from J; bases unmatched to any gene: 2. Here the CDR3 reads CSVGQGATNEKLFF. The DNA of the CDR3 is TGCAGCGTTGGTCAGGGGGCAACTAATGAAAAACTGTTTTTT.

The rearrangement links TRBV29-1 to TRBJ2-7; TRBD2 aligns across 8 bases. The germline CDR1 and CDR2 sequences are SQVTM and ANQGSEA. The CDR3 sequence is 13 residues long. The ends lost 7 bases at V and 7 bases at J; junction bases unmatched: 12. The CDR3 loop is CSALRGGSGEQYF. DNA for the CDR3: TGCAGCGCCCTACGCGGGGGGAGCGGGGAGCAGTACTTC.